This T cell receptor (beta chain) came from a study of T cell responses to AZD1222 COVID-19 vaccine. The CDR3 extends over 15 amino acids. Trimming removed 6 bases at V and 3 bases at J, with 17 bases between. Germline V gene data show CDR1 as KGHSH and CDR2 as LQKENI. Generated by immunoSEQ multiplex PCR, the TCRdb table keeps only in-frame clones and is missing some. This table holds some 130,000 clones, approximately 90% found once. This chain links TRBV18 with TRBJ1-2; a weak D match, TRBD1 (6 bases). The specimen comprised peripheral blood, sampled on day 0 of AZD1222 vaccination. This receptor was obtained from an adult in good health. The CDR3 DNA follows: TGTGCCAGCTCGCAGCAGGGGAGGGCCGACTATGGCTACACCTTC. Translated: CASSQQGRADYGYTF.